This T cell receptor beta chain was captured by sequencing in a study of long-term antiretroviral therapy in people with HIV. A few counts support this clone. The antigen is not known. Two or more post-ART PBMC samples, plus at least one pre-ART sample, were available for each donor. Study-wide results and caveats: Clones that expanded before ART (that is, prior to treatment) dominated the repertoire at all time points. Among HIV repertoires, CDR3 length ranges were narrower than those of controls.

Survey-level resolution applied to immunoSEQ assay v3.0. Produced via immunoSEQ multiplex PCR; TCRdb's table is partial and in-frame only. The profile shows about 17,000 clones, approximately 85% of them singletons. This TCR derives from a man aged 25-40 years with HIV. The source material was unsorted PBMCs, sampled at the start of antiretroviral therapy.

CDR3 sequence (DNA): TGTGCCAGCAGTGAATCGGACAGGGGGGTCTACGAGCAGTACTTC. Its translation is CASSESDRGVYEQYF. V and J are TRBV25-1 and TRBJ2-7; 10 bases line up with TRBD1. J lost 3 bases, V lost 1 base, and 3 bases had no gene match. The CDR3 runs 15 residues. Germline CDR1 reads MGHDK; CDR2 reads SYGVNS.